This T cell receptor beta chain was retrieved from a study of T cells in Graves' hyperthyroidism and ophthalmopathy. Background on the study: Before treatment of any kind, peripheral blood was taken at initial diagnosis.

Each ophthalmopathy patient scored at least 3 on the Clinical Activity Score and at least 4 on NOSPECS grade, with duration under 3 months. About 10 ml of fresh peripheral blood supplied the PBMCs. The V end was cut by 5 bases, the J end by 4 bases, with 15 bases between. This CDR3 region has 15 residues. The germline V gene encodes CDR1 MNHNS and CDR2 SASEGT. RNA transcripts served as the template for amplifying TCR beta CDR3 regions. The TCR CDR3 was amplified in a first-round RT-PCR using the HTBI primer set. TCRdb re-called the multiplex PCR reads with MiXCR, one entry per CDR3 protein. Of fewer than 700,000 distinct CDR3 sequences in the sample, 17% were seen once. Many counts were recorded for this clonotype.

The source of this sequence is a woman aged 18-35 years with Graves' ophthalmopathy. Sequenced material: blood. V and J are TRBV6-1 and TRBJ1-5; D might be TRBD1 (5 bases). As DNA, the CDR3 is TGTGCCAGCAGTTCCCAGGGTGTTAGGAATCAGCCCCAGCATTTT. This translates into CASSSQGVRNQPQHF.